The 20 T cell receptor beta chains presented below share a single source sample, sequenced in a study of blood T cell repertoires in COVID-19. The protocol was immunoSEQ multiplex PCR, while the TCRdb copy is restricted to in-frame clones and leaves out a portion. The sample yields about 140,000 clones, around 84% seen once. Sequencing input: peripheral blood. The receptors here all came from a man in his 60s with active or convalescent COVID-19.

The V and J genes are TRBV11-3 and TRBJ2-3, with TRBD2 as a possible D gene (5 bases). The CDR3 extends over 14 amino acids. Germline V gene lookup returns CDR1 SGHNT and CDR2 YENEEA. V shed 5 bases and J shed 1 base, with 10 bases lying between them. Here the CDR3 DNA reads TGTGCCAGCAGCGTTAGGACTGGCACAGATACGCAGTATTTT. This translates into CASSVRTGTDTQYF.

V gene TRBV5-1 combines with J gene TRBJ1-1; 9 bases fit TRBD1. The J segment lost 5 bases and the V segment lost 0 bases, leaving 2 bases of the junction unmatched. The CDR3 totals 14 residues. Germline CDR1 is SGHRS and CDR2 is YFSETQ. The CDR3 loop reads CASSLGGQGTEAFF. The DNA of the CDR3 is TGCGCCAGCAGCTTGGGCGGACAGGGGACTGAAGCTTTCTTT.

V usage is TRBV2 and J usage is TRBJ1-2; TRBD1 matches at 9 bases. CDR3 length equals 14 residues. The V segment lost 4 bases and the J segment 2 bases; nucleotides outside the gene matches: 2. Germline values: CDR1 SNHLY, CDR2 FYNNEI. The CDR3 spells CASSGTGENYGYTF. DNA of the CDR3: TGTGCCAGCAGTGGGACAGGGGAGAACTATGGCTACACCTTC.

This clone showed up many times. The rearrangement links TRBV20-1 to TRBJ2-1, with 9 bases fitting TRBD2. Unmatched junction bases numbered 7, after V lost 3 bases and J lost 7 bases. The CDR3 covers 14 residues. The germline CDR1 and CDR2 sequences are DFQATT and SNEGSKA (reference sequence). CDR3 region: CSASKGTSNNEQFF. DNA for the CDR3: TGCAGTGCTAGTAAGGGGACTAGCAATAATGAGCAGTTCTTC.

The V call is TRBV21-1, the J call TRBJ1-5; no DNA check was done on the table's D call, TRBD1. TRBV21-1 represents a pseudogene. The CDR3 has 19 residues. The CDR3: CASSKALRGQGFGNQPQHF. The CDR3 DNA reads as TGTGCCAGCAGCAAAGCGCTGAGGGGACAGGGTTTCGGCAATCAGCCCCAGCATTTT.

The J gene is TRBJ2-1, the V gene TRBV27; 10 bases map to TRBD2. V was clipped by 5 bases and J by 9 bases; unmatched bases: 16. The CDR3 has 17 residues. CDR1 and CDR2 from the germline V gene are MNHEY and SMNVEV (reference sequence). The CDR3 bases are TGTGCCAGCAGTAGGAGCGGGGGGGGATATTCGAAGGCTGAGCAGTTCTTC. This gives the protein CASSRSGGGYSKAEQFF.

The chain joins TRBV9 to TRBJ2-7, with D perhaps TRBD2 (6 bases). Germline V gives CDR1 SGDLS, CDR2 YYNGEE. V gave up 0 bases and J gave up 6 bases, with 10 bases separating them. The CDR3 is 13 amino acids. The CDR3 sequence: CASSVGMGGEQYF. In nucleotides, the CDR3 is TGTGCCAGCAGCGTAGGGATGGGAGGCGAGCAGTACTTC.

This clone was observed a single time. This chain uses TRBV19 with TRBJ1-5, with 9 bases lining up with TRBD1. Trimming at V came to 5 bases and at J to 4 bases, leaving 6 bases not matched to a gene. This CDR3 spans 15 amino acids. Per germline, CDR1 LNHDA and CDR2 SQIVND (reference sequence). The CDR3 is CASSLDRGFNQPQHF. CDR3 in DNA: TGTGCCAGTAGTTTGGACAGGGGTTTTAATCAGCCCCAGCATTTT.

V gene TRBV7-2 combines with J gene TRBJ1-4; D is unresolved. From germline, CDR1 is SGHTA and CDR2 FQGNSA. The CDR3 covers 13 residues. V was cut by 5 bases and J by 8 bases, with 12 bases left in between. In DNA form, the CDR3 reads TGTGCCAGCAGCCTCGAATTCAGAGAAAAACTGTTTTTT. The encoded protein is CASSLEFREKLFF.

The V call is TRBV2, the J call TRBJ1-2, with TRBD1 matching 8 bases. Per the germline V gene, CDR1 is SNHLY and CDR2 is FYNNEI. The junction had 17 bases not matched to a gene; V was cut back by 8 bases and J by 3 bases. This CDR3 contains 17 residues. DNA of the CDR3: TGTGCCAGCTATCAAGTGGTCCGGACAGGGAGGGACTATGGCTACACCTTC. Residues: CASYQVVRTGRDYGYTF.

The chain combines TRBV9 with TRBJ2-5; 9 positions agree with TRBD1. Germline CDR1 reads SGDLS; CDR2 reads YYNGEE. The junction had 19 bases not matched to a gene; V was cut back by 4 bases and J by 3 bases. The CDR3 loop spans 19 amino acids. The CDR3 sequence is CASSPPRVGQGKGKETQYF. The CDR3 bases are TGTGCCAGCAGCCCCCCCCGGGTGGGACAGGGTAAGGGGAAAGAGACCCAGTACTTC.

The CDR3 reads CASGYWGRGYGYTF. In DNA, the CDR3 is TGTGCCAGCGGATACTGGGGGCGAGGCTATGGCTACACCTTC. V and J are TRBV21-1 and TRBJ1-2; the tabulated D call, TRBD1, remains unverified against the DNA. TRBV21-1 is tagged as a pseudogene. This CDR3 has 14 residues.

The rearrangement joins TRBV19 to TRBJ2-3; D is unresolved. The CDR3 sequence is 13 residues long. Germline CDR1 is LNHDA and CDR2 is SQIVND (reference sequence). The ends were cut back, 2 bases at V and 4 bases at J, with 7 bases in the middle. CDR3 sequence reads: CASSILVADTQYF. For the CDR3, the DNA is TGTGCCAGTAGTATATTAGTGGCAGATACGCAGTATTTT.

This chain links TRBV12-3 or TRBV12-4 with TRBJ1-6, with TRBD1 matching 7 bases. The CDR3 runs 13 residues. The J segment lost 8 bases and the V segment lost 5 bases, leaving 3 bases of the junction unmatched. In DNA, the CDR3 is TGTGCCAGCAGTCAGGGGGAAGATTCACCCCTCCACTTT. Protein product: CASSQGEDSPLHF.

V and J are TRBV7-6 and TRBJ1-4; a weak D match, TRBD1 (5 bases). Germline CDR1 SGHVS, CDR2 FNYEAQ. Trimming removed 5 bases from V and 7 bases from J, with 14 bases in between. CDR3 length equals 14 residues. Here the CDR3 DNA reads TGTGCCAGCAGCCCCCCCGGGGGAGGTGAAAAACTGTTTTTT. Translation gives CASSPPGGGEKLFF.

This clone has more than one count but fewer than ten. The gene calls are TRBV7-9 and TRBJ1-3; no definite D call. CDR3 length: 14 residues. V lost 1 base and J 2 bases, leaving 6 bases between the germline ends. CDR1 and CDR2 from the germline V gene are SEHNR and FQNEAQ (reference sequence). CDR3 residues: CASSLGEPGNTIYF. In DNA, the CDR3 is TGTGCCAGCAGCTTAGGGGAGCCTGGAAACACCATATATTTT.

The V call is TRBV29-1, the J call TRBJ1-1; D is possibly TRBD1 (5 bases). Trimming shortened V by 7 bases and J by 0 bases, and 21 bases separated the two germline ends. Germline V gene lookup returns CDR1 SQVTM and CDR2 ANQGSEA. The CDR3 has 16 residues. CDR3 protein: CSAEAGTYYMNTEAFF. CDR3 bases: TGCAGCGCCGAGGCCGGGACTTACTACATGAACACTGAAGCTTTCTTT.

V gene TRBV5-1 combines with J gene TRBJ1-4, with TRBD1 matching 7 bases. The V gene end was trimmed by 2 bases and the J gene end by 7 bases; junction bases not matched to a gene: 8. The length of the CDR3 is 15 residues. Per the germline V gene, CDR1 is SGHRS and CDR2 is YFSETQ. The CDR3 loop is CASSFRQGSGEKLFF. The CDR3 DNA sequence: TGCGCCAGCAGCTTCCGACAGGGTAGTGGTGAAAAACTGTTTTTT.

There are a few counts of this clone. The V and J genes are TRBV4-3 and TRBJ2-1, with TRBD2 matching 12 bases. V was clipped by 2 bases and J by 7 bases; unmatched bases: 6. This CDR3 is built from 16 residues. CDR1 LGHNA and CDR2 YSLEER come from the germline V gene. Here the CDR3 reads CASSQLGLAGSNEQFF. CDR3 DNA: TGCGCCAGCAGCCAACTAGGACTAGCGGGAAGTAATGAGCAGTTCTTC.

Relative to its sample, this clone is medium-sized (0.01 to 0.1%). This rearrangement joins TRBV27 to TRBJ2-2; D is ambiguous. V lost 3 bases and J lost 6, with 8 bases in between. CDR1 is MNHEY, CDR2 SMNVEV, per germline (reference sequence). This CDR3 is built from 13 residues. As DNA, the CDR3 is TGTGCCAGCAGTTTTACAGCCGCCGGGGAGCTGTTTTTT. As protein: CASSFTAAGELFF.